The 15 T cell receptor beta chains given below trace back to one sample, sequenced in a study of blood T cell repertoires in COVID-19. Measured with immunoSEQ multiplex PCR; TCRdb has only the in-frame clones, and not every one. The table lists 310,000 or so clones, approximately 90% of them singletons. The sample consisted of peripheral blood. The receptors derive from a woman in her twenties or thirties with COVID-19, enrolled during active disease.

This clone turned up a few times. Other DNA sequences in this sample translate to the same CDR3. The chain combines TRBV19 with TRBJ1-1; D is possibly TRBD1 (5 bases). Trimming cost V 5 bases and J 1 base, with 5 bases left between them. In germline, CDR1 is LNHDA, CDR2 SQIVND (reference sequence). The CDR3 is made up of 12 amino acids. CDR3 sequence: CASSQGNTEAFF. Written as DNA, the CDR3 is TGTGCCAGTAGTCAGGGGAACACTGAAGCTTTCTTT.

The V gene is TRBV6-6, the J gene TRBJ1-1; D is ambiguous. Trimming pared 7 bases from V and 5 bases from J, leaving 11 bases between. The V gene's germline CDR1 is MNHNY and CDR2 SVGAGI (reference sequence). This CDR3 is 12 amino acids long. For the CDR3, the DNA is TGTGCCAGCACCAAGCTCGGGACTGAAGCTTTCTTT. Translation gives CASTKLGTEAFF.

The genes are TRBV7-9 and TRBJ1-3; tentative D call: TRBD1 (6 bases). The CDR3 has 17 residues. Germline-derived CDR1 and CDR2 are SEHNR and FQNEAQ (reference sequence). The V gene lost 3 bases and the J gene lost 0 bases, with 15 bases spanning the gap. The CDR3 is CASSFRGGGSSGNTIYF. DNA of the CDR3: TGTGCCAGCAGCTTCCGGGGGGGCGGGAGCTCTGGAAACACCATATATTTT.

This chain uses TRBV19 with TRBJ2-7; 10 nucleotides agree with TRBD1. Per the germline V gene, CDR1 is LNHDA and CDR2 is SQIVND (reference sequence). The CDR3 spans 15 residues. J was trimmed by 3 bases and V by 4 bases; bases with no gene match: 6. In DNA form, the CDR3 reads TGTGCCAGTAGTAAGGGACAGGGGCCTCTCTACGAGCAGTACTTC. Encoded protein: CASSKGQGPLYEQYF.

The chain's CDR3 is CASGPHQGGYGYTF. CDR3 bases: TGTGCCAGCGGACCCCACCAGGGTGGCTATGGCTACACCTTC. V gene TRBV27 combines with J gene TRBJ1-2; tentatively, D is TRBD1 (5 bases). Germline V lookup: CDR1 MNHEY, CDR2 SMNVEV (reference sequence). CDR3 length: 14 amino acids. Trimming removed 8 bases at V and 4 bases at J, with 17 bases between.

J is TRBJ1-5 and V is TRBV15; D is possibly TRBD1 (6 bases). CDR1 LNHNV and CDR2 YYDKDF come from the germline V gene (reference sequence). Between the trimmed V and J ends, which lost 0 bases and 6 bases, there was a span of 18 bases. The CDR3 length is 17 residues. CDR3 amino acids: CATSRDGGARGGQPQHF. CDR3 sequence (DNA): TGTGCCACCAGCAGAGATGGGGGGGCGCGAGGAGGTCAGCCCCAGCATTTT.

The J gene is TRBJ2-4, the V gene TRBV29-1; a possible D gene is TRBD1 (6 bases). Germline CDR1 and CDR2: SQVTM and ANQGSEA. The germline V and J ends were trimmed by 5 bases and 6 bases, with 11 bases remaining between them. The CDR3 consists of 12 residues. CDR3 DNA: TGCAGCGTTATGGAAGGGGGAAACATTCAGTACTTC. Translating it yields CSVMEGGNIQYF.

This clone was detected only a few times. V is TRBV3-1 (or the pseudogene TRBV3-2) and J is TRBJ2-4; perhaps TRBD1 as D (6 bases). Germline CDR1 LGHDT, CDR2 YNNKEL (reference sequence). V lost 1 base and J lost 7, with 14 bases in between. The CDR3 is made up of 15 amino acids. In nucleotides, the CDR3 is TGTGCCAGCAGCCAAGTCGCAGGGGATTCGAACATTCAGTACTTC. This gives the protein CASSQVAGDSNIQYF.

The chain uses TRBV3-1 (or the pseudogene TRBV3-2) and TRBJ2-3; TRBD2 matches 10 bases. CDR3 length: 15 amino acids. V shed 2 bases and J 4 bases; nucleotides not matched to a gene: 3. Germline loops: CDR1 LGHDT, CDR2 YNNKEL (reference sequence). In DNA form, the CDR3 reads TGTGCCAGCAGCCAATCAGCGGGAGGGGCAGATACGCAGTATTTT. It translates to CASSQSAGGADTQYF.

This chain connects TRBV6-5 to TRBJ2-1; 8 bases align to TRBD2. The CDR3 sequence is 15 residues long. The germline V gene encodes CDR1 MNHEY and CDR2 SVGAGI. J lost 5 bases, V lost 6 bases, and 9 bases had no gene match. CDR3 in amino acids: CASSPGTRIHNEQFF. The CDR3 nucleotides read TGTGCCAGCAGCCCCGGGACTAGGATCCACAATGAGCAGTTCTTC.

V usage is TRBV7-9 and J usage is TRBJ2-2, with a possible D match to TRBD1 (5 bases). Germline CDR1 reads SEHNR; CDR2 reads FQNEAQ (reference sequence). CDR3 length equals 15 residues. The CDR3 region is CATGRVGLDTGELFF. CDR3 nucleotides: TGTGCTACCGGACGGGTGGGGCTGGACACCGGGGAGCTGTTTTTT.

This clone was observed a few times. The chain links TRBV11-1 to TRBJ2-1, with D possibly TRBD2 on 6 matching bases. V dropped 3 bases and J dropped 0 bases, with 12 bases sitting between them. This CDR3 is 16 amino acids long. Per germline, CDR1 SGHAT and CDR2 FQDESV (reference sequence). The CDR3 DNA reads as TGTGCCAGCAGCTTTCTGTACGGGAGCTCCTACAATGAGCAGTTCTTC. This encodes CASSFLYGSSYNEQFF.

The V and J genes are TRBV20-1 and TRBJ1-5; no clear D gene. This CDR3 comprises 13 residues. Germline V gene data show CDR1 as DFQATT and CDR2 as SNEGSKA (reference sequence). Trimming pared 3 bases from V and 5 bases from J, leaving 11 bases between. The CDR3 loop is CSASPRSYQPQHF. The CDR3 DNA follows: TGCAGTGCTAGTCCAAGGAGTTATCAGCCCCAGCATTTT.

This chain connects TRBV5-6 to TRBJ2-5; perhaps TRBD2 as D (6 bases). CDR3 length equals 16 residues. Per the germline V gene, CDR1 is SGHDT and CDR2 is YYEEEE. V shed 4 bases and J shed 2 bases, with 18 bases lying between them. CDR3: CASSPPGGTWQETQYF. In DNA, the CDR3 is TGTGCCAGCAGCCCACCCGGCGGGACCTGGCAAGAGACCCAGTACTTC.

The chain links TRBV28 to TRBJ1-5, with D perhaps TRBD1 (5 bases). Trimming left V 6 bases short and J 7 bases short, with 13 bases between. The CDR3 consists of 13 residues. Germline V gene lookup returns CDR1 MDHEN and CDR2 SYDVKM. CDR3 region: CASSGGEWQPQHF. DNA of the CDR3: TGTGCCAGCAGCGGGGGGGAGTGGCAGCCCCAGCATTTT. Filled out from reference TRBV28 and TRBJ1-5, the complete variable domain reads DVKVTQSSRYLVKRTGEKVFLECVQDMDHENMFWYRQDPGLGLRLIYFSYDVKMKEKGDIPEGYSVSREKKERFSLILESASTNQTSMYLCASSGGEWQPQHFGDGTRLSIL.